There are many counts of the clone carrying this T cell receptor (beta chain). The antigen is unknown. The entry originates in a study of neurological immune-mediated disorders. The cDNA was synthesized by means of template-switch 5'RACE, which was carried out with 10-nucleotide random UMIs. TCRdb passed the 5' RACE reads through MiXCR, listing each CDR3 protein once. The repertoire includes 93,000 or so distinct CDR3 sequences, approximately 11% of them detected once, and approximately 3.1% sits in the top ten. Regarding time point: longitudinal time-point 3. The unsorted libraries were made from 2 million PBMCs kept at -80 C. Study findings and constraints: Because no CDR3 amino acid sequences were shared across subjects by expanded clones, private repertoires were suggested in all groups.

The clonotype comes from a female donor with HTLV-1-associated myelopathy (HAM/TSP). The material sequenced was PBMCs.

The DNA for the CDR3 is TGTGCCAGCAGTTTTGGGGTCGGGACCCAGTACTTC. This sequence encodes CASSFGVGTQYF. The chain has TRBV12-3 or TRBV12-4 and TRBJ2-5; D not certain. Trimming took off 3 bases at V and 7 bases at J, with 9 bases between the two ends. This CDR3 has 12 residues.